The sequence of this T cell receptor beta chain was determined in a study of CXCR3-negative and CXCR3-positive naive CD8 T cells. Broader study findings: Greater hydrophobicity was found in TRB CDR3s of CXCR3-positive naive cells than of CXCR3-negative naive cells. No difference in surface CD5 was seen between naive subsets, and TCR strength was inferred from TRB CDR3 properties.

UMI-labeled 5' RACE TRB cDNA libraries were prepared from the cells. TCRdb re-called the 5' RACE reads; one entry per CDR3 protein, DNA not given. The repertoire table contains around 160,000 distinct CDR3 sequences. This CDR3 contains 15 residues. Germline assignment: CDR1 SQVTM and CDR2 ANQGSEA. Concerning this clonotype itself: What it binds is not known.

The source of this sequence is a human donor in good health. Some clones in this sample may be carry-over from other donors' samples. The sample taken for sequencing was naive CXCR3+ CD8+ T cells from blood. Regarding subset: CD45RO-CCR7+CD27+CD95- naive CD8+ T cells expressing CXCR3 (TNR3+). This rearrangement joins TRBV29-1 to TRBJ1-4. The CDR3 region is CSAEGLDGPNEKLFF.